In this sample, the clone carrying this T cell receptor beta chain turned up a few times. Its antigen is as yet unknown. Within the sample, other DNA sequences also encode this same CDR3. This specimen belongs to a study of cytomegalovirus exposure and HLA in healthy donors. Whole-study findings and limits: More than 150 TCR beta chains were listed as cytomegalovirus-associated.

Sequencing was performed with immunoSEQ multiplex PCR; in TCRdb, only in-frame clones are kept and a portion is missing. The sample includes 300,000 to 450,000 clones, about nine tenths of them seen just once. The CDR3 totals 15 residues. Trimming took 2 bases from V and 2 from J, leaving 13 bases between them. The V gene's germline CDR1 is SGHNT and CDR2 YYREEE (reference sequence). The sequenced material came from PBMCs. The source is a woman under 30 in good health and CMV-seronegative. V gene TRBV5-4 combines with J gene TRBJ1-2, with D unresolved. The CDR3 sequence is CASSFPPGTNYGYTF. The CDR3 DNA follows: TGTGCCAGCAGCTTTCCCCCAGGCACCAACTATGGCTACACCTTC.